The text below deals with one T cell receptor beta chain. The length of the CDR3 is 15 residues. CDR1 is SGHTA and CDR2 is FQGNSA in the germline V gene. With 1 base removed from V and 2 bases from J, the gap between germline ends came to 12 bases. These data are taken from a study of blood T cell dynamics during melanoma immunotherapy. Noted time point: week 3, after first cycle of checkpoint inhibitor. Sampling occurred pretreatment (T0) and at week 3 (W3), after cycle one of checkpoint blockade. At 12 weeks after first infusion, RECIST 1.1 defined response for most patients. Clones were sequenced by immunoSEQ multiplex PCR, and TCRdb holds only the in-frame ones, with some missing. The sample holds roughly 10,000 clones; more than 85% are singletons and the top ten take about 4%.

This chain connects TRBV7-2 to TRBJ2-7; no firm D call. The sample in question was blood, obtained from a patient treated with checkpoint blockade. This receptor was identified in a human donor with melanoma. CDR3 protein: CASSLGSFKPYEQYF. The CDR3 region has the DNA TGTGCCAGCAGCTTAGGATCCTTTAAGCCCTACGAGCAGTACTTC.